This entry concerns a single TCR beta chain. Its recognized antigen is unknown. Nothing much larger sits one base from this clone, and base qualities are not available. These data are taken from a study of hypomethylating agent response in myelodysplastic syndrome (dated by TCRdb to 2020 to 2023). Background on the whole study: Patients were treated with the hypomethylating agents azacitidine (about 75% of the 11) or decitabine (3 of 11). The cohort was composed of several male and a couple of female myelodysplastic syndrome patients. Patients had a mean age of about 78 +/- 6.2 years, and a diploid cytogenetic profile was the most common. The mutation found most frequently was TET2, which appeared in about 50% of the 11 patients. About five patients did not respond, whereas roughly six responded with either complete response or hematologic improvement. Response was defined as complete response or hematologic improvement, and any patient who met neither criterion was considered a non-responder.

What the work shows at the level of the full study, not this receptor alone: Only about twelve patients were analyzed, so the cohort was small. Because the healthy control donors and the MDS patients were not matched by age, the comparison between MDS and healthy samples could have been affected. Richness, rarefaction diversity and clonality did not change significantly after hypomethylating agent treatment, across all patients or within response groups. Possible recognition of novel MDS antigens by the shared GLIPH2 clusters was not confirmed, and experimental validation of that possible recognition is needed. Novel clonotypes were found to emerge more often in responders, whereas more contracted clonotypes were observed in non-responders after treatment.

Library generation was performed with the immunoSEQ multiplex PCR assay. Sequencing was run at survey resolution with two replicates of about 200 ng each, for a total of around 400 ng of DNA per sample. Rearranged TCRB sequences in genomic DNA were detected with the hsTCRB kit, which uses multiplex PCR primers directed at V and J genes. The CDR3 region was amplified in a first PCR of around 34 cycles using the QIAGEN Multiplex PCR Kit. A roughly 8-cycle second PCR added sample barcodes and Illumina adapters to each replicate. Quantification of the pooled libraries was done with a QuantStudio 6 and the KAPA library quantification kit. Approximately 16 pM of pooled libraries was sequenced on an Illumina MiSeq using 156-cycle single-end reads plus a 15-cycle index read. The original methods were these. VDJdb annotation flagged roughly 1.8% of around 180,000 unique clonotypes as previously reported viral-epitope-specific. The immunoSEQ Data Assistant and immunoSEQ Analyzer converted raw reads into normalized, annotated TCRB repertoires. Clonotype analysis used the immunarch R package version 0.6.5 and BioAnalyzer. Richness was estimated after downsampling every repertoire to the clone count of the smallest repertoire. Clonotypes were categorized as expanded, contracted or novel by Fisher's exact tests, where a novel clonotype had zero frequency before treatment. Significantly changed CDR3 beta sequences were clustered with GLIPH2 at simulation_depth=1000 and kmer_min_depth=3, and CDR3s shorter than five residues were left out. TCRdb stores this immuneACCESS table with in-frame sequences only. Part of the clones is absent; in the studies checked, under half of the shortfall reflects unresolved V genes, and no reason is known for the rest. V and J calls and clone size follow that table, whereas D and trimming were derived from the DNA. Here the sample has approximately 9,300 clones; approximately 86% occur a single time. The top ten clones comprise roughly 4% of the sample.

Trimming takes 4 bases from V and 1 base from J, and the germline ends sit 16 bases apart. CDR1 and CDR2 are drawn from the germline V gene: MNHEY, SVGAGI. The CDR3 runs 16 residues from the cysteine to the phenylalanine. Only the CDR3 portion is preserved as DNA: 48 bases, with reading frame beginning at the first base. Bulk bone marrow was analyzed without sorting T-cell subsets. Bone marrow from 11 myelodysplastic syndrome patients was immunosequenced for TCR beta CDR3 regions before and after hypomethylating agent therapy. To track the repertoire longitudinally, every patient provided one baseline bone marrow along with two to three bone marrows taken at different post-treatment timepoints. Genomic DNA was extracted from whole bone marrow, and quality was checked by TapeStation, NanoDrop OneC and PicoGreen assays.

The TCR was taken from a human donor with myelodysplastic syndrome. The chain couples TRBV6-5 to TRBJ1-1; a tentative D match to TRBD1 spans 5 bases. Specimen: bone marrow, collected before or after starting hypomethylating agent treatment for myelodysplastic syndrome (not recorded which). The CDR3 protein sequence reads: CASSSLYRGGNTEAFF. The DNA sequence is TGTGCCAGCAGTTCCCTTTATCGGGGGGGGAACACTGAAGCTTTCTTT.